Sequencing of this TCR beta chain was carried out in a study of blood T cell repertoires in COVID-19. Whole-study context: Specimens from acute and convalescent COVID-19 originated in the United States, Italy and Spain.

Measured with immunoSEQ multiplex PCR; TCRdb has only the in-frame clones, and not every one. The sample includes approximately 240,000 clones, 70% to 85% of them seen just once. CDR1 is LGHNT, CDR2 FRNRAP, per germline. The CDR3 covers 11 residues. V shed 6 bases and J shed 9 bases, with 8 bases lying between them. The chain is built from TRBV12-5 and TRBJ2-2, with D maybe TRBD1 (5 bases). Sequencing used PBMCs or T cells enriched from blood (not recorded which). The receptor was isolated from a middle-aged woman with acute COVID-19. The CDR3 DNA reads TGTGCTAGTGGCGTGGGGCGGGAGCTGTTTTTT. Translation gives CASGVGRELFF.